A single sample gave rise to the 23 T cell receptor delta chains below, sequenced in a study of gamma-delta chains in newborns, infants, children. TCRdb fed the reads to CATT. The sample holds roughly 14,000 delta-chain clones; around 7% are singletons and the top ten take 20% to 25%. The sample taken for sequencing was blood. The source is a child who was a newborn, infant or young child, either healthy, febrile or measles-vaccinated (not recorded which).

A note on this clone: The protein TCRdb lists belongs to a much larger clone and differs from this DNA's translation at residue 8, which points to a read error; the protein shown is made from the DNA. The V call is TRDV2, the J call TRDJ3; TRDD3 aligns across 8 bases. Trimming took 3 bases from V and 0 from J; bases not matched to a gene: 9. The CDR3 length is 19 residues. Germline V gives CDR1 GEAIGNYY, CDR2 EKD. CDR3 in DNA: TGTGCCTGTGACTACTGGGGGGCCTATGTCTCCTGGGACACCCGACAGATGTTTTTC. It codes for CACDYWGAYVSWDTRQMFF.

Turning to this clone: With a far larger clone one base away, a read error is the likely cause. This CDR3 is also generated by other DNA sequences in the sample. The rearrangement links TRDV2 to TRDJ2; 10 nucleotides align to TRDD3. This CDR3 comprises 15 residues. CDR1 GEAIGNYY and CDR2 EKD come from the germline V gene. The CDR3 sequence is CACDVLGDLTAQLFF. CDR3 coding DNA: TGTGCCTGTGACGTACTGGGGGATTTGACAGCACAACTCTTCTTC.

This clone was picked up a small number of times. The CDR3: CACDTYWGIDSGSWDTRQMFF. Written as DNA, the CDR3 is TGTGCCTGTGACACCTACTGGGGGATAGATTCCGGCTCCTGGGACACCCGACAGATGTTTTTC. The chain carries TRDV2 and TRDJ3, with 11 bases aligning to TRDD3. With V trimmed by 0 bases and J by 0 bases, 9 bases remained unmatched. There are 21 residues in the CDR3. CDR1 is GEAIGNYY and CDR2 is EKD in the germline V gene.

The sample holds a few counts of this clone. The chain uses TRDV2 and TRDJ2; TRDD3 matches at 13 bases. The junction had 4 bases not matched to a gene; V was cut back by 3 bases and J by 7 bases. Germline values: CDR1 GEAIGNYY, CDR2 EKD. The CDR3 sequence is 15 residues long. CDR3 amino acids: CACDRLGDTQAQLFF. CDR3 DNA sequence: TGTGCCTGTGACCGACTGGGGGATACGCAAGCACAACTCTTCTTT.

Remarks on this clone: A far larger clone is only one base removed, so a read error is likely. The sample has other DNA sequences that encode this CDR3 too. V and J are TRDV2 and TRDJ3, with TRDD3 matching over 8 bases. Germline values: CDR1 GEAIGNYY, CDR2 EKD. The CDR3 loop spans 16 amino acids. CDR3 in DNA: TGTGCCTGTGACGGGATACGCTCCTGGGACACCCGCCAGATGTTTTTC. Its translation: CACDGIRSWDTRQMFF.

This clone was counted only a few times. TCRdb has a much larger clone's protein, which differs at residue 9 from the translation of this DNA, likely because of a read error; what is shown is the protein translated from the DNA. Different DNA sequences within this sample yield the same CDR3. The chain links TRDV2 to TRDJ3; 9 bases agree with TRDD3. The germline V gene encodes CDR1 GEAIGNYY and CDR2 EKD. This CDR3 has 19 residues. V was pared by 0 bases and J by 0 bases, with 5 bases of the junction left unmatched. This CDR3 is CACDTLGDSGSWDTRQMFF. DNA of the CDR3: TGTGCCTGTGACACCTTGGGGGATAGTGGCTCCTGGGACACCCGACAGATGTTTTTC.

This clone was detected a few times. The chain couples TRAV29/DV5 to TRDJ1; 8 nucleotides agree with TRDD3. CDR1 is NSMFDY, CDR2 ISSIKDK, per germline. Trimming took 1 base from V and 0 from J; bases not matched to a gene: 8. CDR3 length: 16 amino acids. CDR3 sequence (DNA): TGTGCAGCAAGCCTTAACTGGGGGCCGTACACCGATAAACTCATCTTT. Translation gives CAASLNWGPYTDKLIF.

Only a few counts were recorded for this clone. A much more abundant neighbour one base away suggests this may be a read error. The chain joins TRDV2 to TRDJ3, with D maybe TRDD3 (5 bases). Trimming pared 0 bases from V and 0 bases from J, leaving 11 bases between. Germline CDR1 is GEAIGNYY and CDR2 is EKD. The CDR3 is 18 residues long. The CDR3 sequence is CACDTVQGSSWDTRQMFF. CDR3 bases: TGTGCCTGTGACACCGTACAGGGGAGCTCCTGGGACACCCGACAGATGTTTTTC.

V gene TRDV2 combines with J gene TRDJ3, with 7 nucleotides matching TRDD3. This CDR3 is 22 amino acids long. Germline CDR1 reads GEAIGNYY; CDR2 reads EKD. J gave up 0 bases and V 3 bases, and 19 bases lay outside the gene matches. The chain's CDR3 is CACDPLGYEGSTSSWDTRQMFF. CDR3 coding DNA: TGTGCCTGTGACCCCCTCGGATACGAGGGTTCCACCAGCTCCTGGGACACCCGACAGATGTTTTTC.

This clone qualifies as medium-sized (0.01 to 0.1%). This likely reflects a read error, since a far larger clone is one base away. The chain has TRDV2 and TRDJ2; D possibly corresponds to TRDD3 (6 bases). The CDR3 loop spans 14 amino acids. Germline CDR1 and CDR2: GEAIGNYY and EKD. Deletions cut 0 bases from V and 3 bases from J, with 7 bases between. The CDR3, as DNA: TGTGCCTGTGACACCTGGGGGGTGACAGCACAACTCTTCTTT. Encoded protein: CACDTWGVTAQLFF.

The sample holds a few counts of this clone. One end of the junction is discordant with germline, which a read error may explain. The rearrangement uses TRDV2 and TRDJ3; 13 bases align to TRDD3. Looked up from germline, CDR1 is GEAIGNYY and CDR2 is EKD. CDR3 size: 19 residues. The CDR3 loop reads CACDTYWGIRSWDARQMFF. In DNA, the CDR3 is TGTGCCTGTGACACGTACTGGGGGATACGCTCCTGGGACGCCCGACAGATGTTTTTC.

The chain employs TRDV2 and TRDJ3; D is uncertain. Germline V gives CDR1 GEAIGNYY, CDR2 EKD. Trimming removed 2 bases at V and 0 bases at J, with 13 bases between. The CDR3 contains 18 residues. The CDR3 bases are TGTGCCTGTGACAAGCTGGCGATTCGCTCCTGGGACACCCGACAGATGTTTTTC. It yields the protein CACDKLAIRSWDTRQMFF.

This clone was counted only a few times. J is TRDJ3 and V is TRDV2; 13 nucleotides agree with TRDD3. Trimming at V came to 5 bases and at J to 3 bases, leaving 3 bases not matched to a gene. This CDR3 is built from 17 residues. CDR1 GEAIGNYY and CDR2 EKD come from the germline V gene. The CDR3 DNA is TGTGCCTGTGGTACTGGGGGATACGTCTGGGACACCCGACAGATGTTTTTC. Translated, it gives CACGTGGYVWDTRQMFF.

Of note for this clone: This sequence may be a read error, since a much larger clone differs from it by one base. This chain connects TRDV2 to TRDJ2; weak D call: TRDD3 (5 bases). V lost 0 bases to trimming and J lost 5 bases, with 9 bases between them. The CDR3 loop spans 14 amino acids. The germline V gene encodes CDR1 GEAIGNYY and CDR2 EKD. The chain's CDR3 is CACDTWRDTAQLFF. Here the CDR3 DNA reads TGTGCCTGTGACACCTGGAGGGATACAGCACAACTCTTCTTT.

V is TRDV2 and J is TRDJ3, with TRDD3 identical over 9 bases. The CDR3 consists of 18 residues. Germline V gives CDR1 GEAIGNYY, CDR2 EKD. J was trimmed by 2 bases and V by 2 bases; bases with no gene match: 6. The CDR3 region has the DNA TGTGCCTGTGACAGTACTGGGGGACACGCCTGGGACACCCGACAGATGTTTTTC. Amino acid sequence: CACDSTGGHAWDTRQMFF.

This clone was seen more than once but under ten times. The chain's CDR3 is CACDTVGYWDWDTRQMFF. DNA for the CDR3: TGTGCCTGTGATACTGTGGGATACTGGGACTGGGACACCCGACAGATGTTTTTC. This chain joins TRDV2 and TRDJ3; 7 bases agree with TRDD3. With 4 bases clipped from V and 3 bases from J, the junction kept 11 bases outside the gene matches. The germline V gene has CDR1 GEAIGNYY and CDR2 EKD. CDR3 size: 18 residues.

This clone qualifies as medium-sized. In the same sample, other DNA sequences code for this CDR3. The chain carries TRDV2 and TRDJ3, with 13 positions matching TRDD3. Germline values: CDR1 GEAIGNYY, CDR2 EKD. The CDR3 totals 20 residues. The trim removed 0 bases at V and 0 bases at J, leaving 4 bases unmatched. CDR3 loop: CACDTVLGDTSSWDTRQMFF. The DNA for the CDR3 is TGTGCCTGTGACACCGTACTGGGGGATACGAGCTCCTGGGACACCCGACAGATGTTTTTC.

This clone is judged medium-sized. V and J are TRDV2 and TRDJ3, with 8 bases lining up with TRDD3. There are 19 residues in the CDR3. Germline lookup yields CDR1 GEAIGNYY and CDR2 EKD. Trimming at V came to 3 bases and at J to 0 bases, leaving 9 bases not matched to a gene. CDR3 sequence: CACDPFGGSFSWDTRQMFF. The DNA for the CDR3 is TGTGCCTGTGACCCCTTTGGGGGATCCTTCTCCTGGGACACCCGACAGATGTTTTTC.

On this clone: A far larger clone is one base from this, pointing to a likely read error. Additional DNA sequences in this sample encode the identical CDR3. The CDR3 is CACDTVGDTWDTRQMFF. The DNA of the CDR3 is TGTGCCTGTGACACCGTGGGGGATACCTGGGACACCCGACAAATGTTTTTC. The gene calls are TRDV2 and TRDJ3; TRDD3 agrees at 10 bases. This CDR3 is built from 17 residues. Looked up from germline, CDR1 is GEAIGNYY and CDR2 is EKD.

With respect to this clone: A much larger clone sits a single nucleotide away, making a read error possible. The chain is built from TRDV2 and TRDJ3; 7 bases agree with TRDD3. CDR1 is GEAIGNYY and CDR2 is EKD in the germline V gene. The CDR3 extends over 20 amino acids. V lost 0 bases to trimming and J lost 2 bases; unmatched junction nucleotides: 12. In DNA, the CDR3 is TGTGCCTGTGACACCGTTGTACTGGGGCAGCCAACCTGGGACACCCGACAGATGTTTTTC. It codes for CACDTVVLGQPTWDTRQMFF.

Remarks on this clone: The amino acid sequence in TCRdb belongs to a much larger clone and departs from this DNA's translation at residue 8, likely a sequencing read error; the sequence shown is translated from the DNA. This chain uses TRDV2 with TRDJ2; TRDD3 matches at 8 bases. V was clipped by 2 bases and J by 4 bases; unmatched bases: 5. The germline CDR1 and CDR2 sequences are GEAIGNYY and EKD. The CDR3 extends over 15 amino acids. This chain's CDR3 is CACDILGGKTAQLFF. CDR3 nucleotide sequence: TGTGCCTGTGACATACTGGGGGGTAAGACAGCACAACTCTTCTTT.

V gene TRDV2 combines with J gene TRDJ2; 10 bases line up with TRDD3. This CDR3 region has 17 residues. Germline V lookup: CDR1 GEAIGNYY, CDR2 EKD. Trimming cost V 3 bases and J 9 bases; bases outside gene matches: 15. The CDR3 reads CACDPLGDKTLTSQLFF. The CDR3 nucleotides are TGTGCCTGTGACCCTCTGGGGGATAAGACCCTTACATCACAACTCTTCTTT.

The J gene is TRDJ3, the V gene TRDV2; 8 positions match TRDD3. With V trimmed by 5 bases and J by 0 bases, 11 bases remained unmatched. Looked up from germline, CDR1 is GEAIGNYY and CDR2 is EKD. The CDR3 is 19 amino acids. DNA for the CDR3: TGTGCCTGTGGCAGGGCTGGGGGACTGAGCTCCTGGGACACCCGACAGATGTTTTTC. This gives the protein CACGRAGGLSSWDTRQMFF.